Each of the 7 T cell receptor beta chains below was sequenced from the same sample in a study of cytomegalovirus exposure and HLA in healthy donors. Primers included in the PCR were 60 Vbeta and 13 Jbeta primers. Using immunoSEQ multiplex PCR, the repertoire was profiled, and TCRdb retains in-frame clones only, with some absent. The top ten hold 4% of the sample, which has 150,000 to 160,000 clones, 70% to 80% seen once. Sequencing used PBMCs. These receptors originate from a woman in her thirties or forties in good health and CMV-seronegative.

This clone was found a few times. The chain uses TRBV5-4 and TRBJ2-3, with 8 bases aligning to TRBD2. J lost 4 bases, V lost 1 base, and 8 bases had no gene match. Per the germline V gene, CDR1 is SGHNT and CDR2 is YYREEE (reference sequence). The length of the CDR3 is 16 residues. The CDR3 DNA is TGTGCCAGCAGCTTGTATCGCGGGGGGATGGCAGATACGCAGTATTTT. It translates to CASSLYRGGMADTQYF.

The chain carries TRBV11-3 and TRBJ1-3; the match to TRBD1 covers 7 bases. The trim removed 5 bases at V and 4 bases at J, leaving 2 bases unmatched. This CDR3 comprises 13 residues. Germline V gives CDR1 SGHNT, CDR2 YENEEA. This chain's CDR3 is CASSRGGGNTIYF. The CDR3 DNA is TGTGCCAGCAGCCGAGGGGGCGGAAACACCATATATTTT.

The chain links TRBV10-3 to TRBJ2-2; D may be TRBD2 (5 bases). Germline CDR1 and CDR2: ENHRY and SYGVKD. The CDR3 length is 14 residues. The V gene lost 4 bases and the J gene lost 2 bases, with 8 bases spanning the gap. The CDR3 loop is CAISGTFNTGELFF. The CDR3 nucleotides read TGTGCCATCAGTGGGACTTTTAACACCGGGGAGCTGTTTTTT.

This clone appeared a single time. This chain's CDR3 is CASSPQGRETGELFF. As DNA, the CDR3 is TGTGCCAGCTCACCACAAGGGAGAGAAACCGGGGAGCTGTTTTTT. This chain connects TRBV18 to TRBJ2-2; weak D call: TRBD2 (5 bases). The length of the CDR3 is 15 residues. V gave up 1 base and J gave up 5 bases, with 11 bases separating them. Germline-derived CDR1 and CDR2 are KGHSH and LQKENI. The variable domain in full, with the rest retrieved from reference TRBV18 and TRBJ2-2, is NAGVMQNPRHLVRRRGQEARLRCSPMKGHSHVYWYRQLPEEGLKFMVYLQKENIIDESGMPKERFSAEFPKEGPSILRIQQVVRGDSAAYFCASSPQGRETGELFFGEGSRLTVL.

V usage is TRBV2 and J usage is TRBJ2-2, with D perhaps TRBD1 (6 bases). CDR1 and CDR2 (germline): SNHLY, FYNNEI. V was shortened by 6 bases and J by 6 bases, with 14 bases between the two germline ends. The CDR3 runs 14 residues. The CDR3 loop reads CASSNRVAAGELFF. DNA of the CDR3: TGTGCCAGCAGCAACAGGGTCGCCGCCGGGGAGCTGTTTTTT. The full variable domain, completed using reference TRBV2 and TRBJ2-2, is EPEVTQTPSHQVTQMGQEVILRCVPISNHLYFYWYRQILGQKVEFLVSFYNNEISEKSEIFDDQFSVERPDGSNFTLKIRSTKLEDSAMYFCASSNRVAAGELFFGEGSRLTVL.

This clone appeared once. The chain joins TRBV6-5 to TRBJ1-4, with 7 bases aligning to TRBD1. Germline V gene sequence: CDR1 MNHEY, CDR2 SVGAGI. The CDR3 has 16 amino acids. Trimming removed 2 bases from V and 4 bases from J; junction bases left unmatched: 7. The CDR3 reads CASSYAPGQHNEKLFF. DNA for the CDR3: TGTGCCAGCAGTTACGCCCCGGGACAGCATAATGAAAAACTGTTTTTT.

A few counts support this clone. The gene calls are TRBV15 and TRBJ1-2; possibly TRBD1 for D (5 bases). There are 16 residues in the CDR3. Trimming pared 0 bases from V and 7 bases from J, leaving 18 bases between. CDR1 and CDR2 from the germline V gene are LNHNV and YYDKDF (reference sequence). CDR3 coding DNA: TGTGCCACCAGCAGAGAAAGACAGAGCTATATTGGTGGCTACACCTTC. It translates to CATSRERQSYIGGYTF.